This T cell receptor beta chain emerged from a study of tumor-infiltrating lymphocytes in localized non-small cell lung cancer. For the study at large: Several tumor histologies, both smoking statuses, and some post-neoadjuvant chemotherapy samples were included. General study findings and limits: Different pieces of the same tissue were used for each assay.

The length of the CDR3 is 19 residues. Trimming left V 7 bases short and J 0 bases short, with 22 bases between. Germline V CDR1 and CDR2: SGHVS, FQNEAQ. The data were produced by immunoSEQ multiplex PCR, yet TCRdb's version contains in-frame clones alone and is incomplete. The table records about 9,300 clones, around 73% of them present only once. Points on this clone: Its matching antigen is unknown.

Sequencing was carried out using uninvolved lung tissue not adjacent to the tumor. This chain joins TRBV7-8 and TRBJ2-6; D possibly corresponds to TRBD1 (7 bases). This clonotype originated in a human donor with non-small cell lung cancer. In DNA, the CDR3 is TGTGCCAGCAAAAGGGACTTCCGAGGGGGCGTCTCTGGGGCCAACGTCCTGACTTTC. It translates to CASKRDFRGGVSGANVLTF.